This TCR beta chain is drawn from a study of shared clonotypes between healthy human individuals. Study context: A donor's plate count was three for CD4 naive and three for CD4 memory; CD8 naive had two and CD8 memory one.

None of the donors, who were healthy HIV-negative adults, had recently had acute infections or vaccinations. Donors, without exception, were Caucasian adults residing in Nashville, Tennessee. TCRdb's table, derived via immunoSEQ multiplex PCR, lists solely in-frame clones and lacks some. The sample holds roughly 2,300,000 clones, 85% to 95% seen once. This CDR3 region has 13 residues. V lost 3 bases and J lost 2, with 8 bases in between. Germline lookup yields CDR1 LNHDA and CDR2 SQIVND (reference sequence). This TCR derives from a man aged 18 to 35 in good health. Some clones in this sample may be carry-over from other donors' samples. This chain connects TRBV19 to TRBJ2-7; D not resolved. What was sequenced was naive CD4+ T cells from PBMCs. Subset of the sample: CD45RA+ positively selected. The chain's CDR3 is CASSISGPYEQYF. DNA of the CDR3: TGTGCCAGTAGTATTTCCGGCCCCTACGAGCAGTACTTC.